Below are 20 T cell receptor beta chains sequenced from a single sample in a study of blood T cell repertoires in COVID-19. Assay used: immunoSEQ multiplex PCR; TCRdb lists only in-frame clones, some missing. The table has some 300,000 clones, around 87% seen once; the top ten hold roughly 1.3%. Sequenced input: peripheral blood. The receptors stem from a man in his 70s with acute or convalescent COVID-19.

The V gene is TRBV21-1, the J gene TRBJ2-3; the table's D call, TRBD2, has no DNA check behind it. TRBV21-1 is shown as a pseudogene. This CDR3 has 19 amino acids. The CDR3 DNA reads as TGTGCCAGCAGCAAAGGCCTCGTCCGGGAGGGGGGGCCAACAGATACGCAGTATTTT. Encoded protein: CASSKGLVREGGPTDTQYF.

V gene TRBV20-1 combines with J gene TRBJ2-7, with 11 bases identical to TRBD1. CDR3 length equals 14 residues. The germline V gene encodes CDR1 DFQATT and CDR2 SNEGSKA (reference sequence). The junction had 8 bases not matched to a gene; V was cut back by 3 bases and J by 7 bases. The CDR3 nucleotides are TGCAGTGCTAGTCGGACAGGGGGCTTGCGGGAGCAGTACTTC. Its translation is CSASRTGGLREQYF.

The chain joins TRBV3-1 (or the pseudogene TRBV3-2) to TRBJ2-2; 10 bases match TRBD2. The CDR3 loop spans 16 amino acids. V lost 0 bases and J lost 6; bases outside the gene matches: 4. Germline V CDR1 and CDR2: LGHDT, YNNKEL (reference sequence). The CDR3 loop is CASSQERLAGAGELFF. The CDR3 DNA sequence: TGTGCCAGCAGCCAAGAACGCCTAGCGGGGGCCGGGGAGCTGTTTTTT.

The chain joins TRBV7-6 to TRBJ2-3; 7 nucleotides match TRBD1. Germline CDR1 is SGHVS and CDR2 is FNYEAQ. Losses at the gene ends were 3 bases for V and 0 bases for J; bases not matched to a gene: 3. The CDR3 sequence is 15 residues long. The CDR3 region is CASSFQGVSTDTQYF. The CDR3 bases are TGTGCCAGCAGCTTCCAGGGGGTGAGCACAGATACGCAGTATTTT. Full variable domain (outside the CDR3, taken from reference TRBV7-6 and TRBJ2-3): GAGVSQSPRYKVTKRGQDVALRCDPISGHVSLYWYRQALGQGPEFLTYFNYEAQQDKSGLPNDRFSAERPEGSISTLTIQRTEQRDSAMYRCASSFQGVSTDTQYFGPGTRLTVL.

The rearrangement joins TRBV5-5 to TRBJ2-5; the match to TRBD1 covers 7 bases. The CDR3 extends over 13 amino acids. The germline CDR1 and CDR2 sequences are SGHKS and YYEKEE (reference sequence). Losses at the gene ends were 1 base for V and 7 bases for J; bases not matched to a gene: 4. CDR3 coding DNA: TGTGCCAGCAGCTTGCAGGACAGGTCGACCCAGTACTTC. It is translated as CASSLQDRSTQYF.

This chain uses TRBV19 with TRBJ2-6, with 7 bases aligning to TRBD1. This CDR3 is 16 amino acids long. The germline gives CDR1 LNHDA, CDR2 SQIVND (reference sequence). V dropped 6 bases and J dropped 1; count of bases not matched to a gene: 6. The CDR3: CASRAGGRSGANVLTF. In nucleotides, the CDR3 is TGTGCCAGTAGGGCAGGGGGTCGGTCTGGGGCCAACGTCCTGACTTTC.

This chain connects TRBV25-1 to TRBJ2-1; 7 bases are a match to TRBD2. Germline CDR1 and CDR2: MGHDK and SYGVNS. There are 15 residues in the CDR3. With V trimmed by 7 bases and J by 6 bases, 12 bases remained unmatched. DNA of the CDR3: TGTGCCAGCACCGAGGGACTAAGAGGCTCCAATGAGCAGTTCTTC. Translating it yields CASTEGLRGSNEQFF.

This chain connects TRBV3-1 (or the pseudogene TRBV3-2) to TRBJ2-3; D uncertain. V lost 4 bases to trimming and J lost 1 base, with 12 bases between them. Germline V lookup: CDR1 LGHDT, CDR2 YNNKEL (reference sequence). This CDR3 is 15 amino acids long. This chain's CDR3 is CASSPPQPGTDTQYF. In DNA form, the CDR3 reads TGTGCCAGCAGCCCCCCACAGCCCGGCACAGATACGCAGTATTTT.

The CDR3, as DNA: TGTGCCAGCAGCGTAGAACCTTCGGGGAGCTACACCTTC. Residues: CASSVEPSGSYTF. The genes are TRBV9 and TRBJ1-2; no firm D call. Trimming shortened V by 0 bases and J by 9 bases, and 12 bases separated the two germline ends. The CDR3 is 13 amino acids. The germline V gene encodes CDR1 SGDLS and CDR2 YYNGEE. The full variable domain, its missing parts supplied by reference TRBV9 and TRBJ1-2, is DSGVTQTPKHLITATGQRVTLRCSPRSGDLSVYWYQQSLDQGLQFLIQYYNGEERAKGNILERFSAQQFPDLHSELNLSSLELGDSALYFCASSVEPSGSYTFGSGTRLTVV.

Concerning this clone: This sample also contains other DNA sequences that code for the same CDR3. The V gene is TRBV11-3, the J gene TRBJ2-2; possible D gene TRBD2, 6 bases. The CDR3 loop spans 13 amino acids. V lost 2 bases and J 8 bases, leaving 9 bases between the germline ends. Germline V gives CDR1 SGHNT, CDR2 YENEEA. The CDR3 DNA reads TGTGCCAGCAGCTTACCGGGAGCAGGGGAGCTGTTTTTT. Residues: CASSLPGAGELFF.

This clone was observed a handful of times. The chain links TRBV9 to TRBJ2-2, with a weak D call TRBD2 (5 bases). This CDR3 has 16 residues. V was cut by 2 bases and J by 5 bases, with 16 bases left in between. Germline V gene lookup returns CDR1 SGDLS and CDR2 YYNGEE. The CDR3 loop is CASSVRSGVATGELFF. The DNA for the CDR3 is TGTGCCAGCAGCGTGCGCTCCGGGGTCGCGACCGGGGAGCTGTTTTTT. Looking up the rest from reference TRBV9 and TRBJ2-2 gives the full variable domain: DSGVTQTPKHLITATGQRVTLRCSPRSGDLSVYWYQQSLDQGLQFLIQYYNGEERAKGNILERFSAQQFPDLHSELNLSSLELGDSALYFCASSVRSGVATGELFFGEGSRLTVL.

This chain joins TRBV5-1 and TRBJ1-2, with D possibly being TRBD1 (5 bases). Trimming removed 3 bases from V and 8 bases from J, with 14 bases in between. Germline CDR1 reads SGHRS; CDR2 reads YFSETQ. There are 13 residues in the CDR3. CDR3 loop: CASSYNQGAGYTF. The CDR3 DNA reads TGCGCCAGCAGCTACAACCAGGGTGCCGGCTACACCTTC. Based on the CDR3 plus reference TRBV5-1 and TRBJ1-2, the full variable domain is KAGVTQTPRYLIKTRGQQVTLSCSPISGHRSVSWYQQTPGQGLQFLFEYFSETQRNKGNFPGRFSGRQFSNSRSEMNVSTLELGDSALYLCASSYNQGAGYTFGSGTRLTVV.

The chain has TRBV7-9 and TRBJ2-1; no firm D call. Trimming left V 6 bases short and J 4 bases short, with 16 bases between. CDR1 and CDR2 from the germline V gene are SEHNR and FQNEAQ (reference sequence). CDR3 length: 15 amino acids. This CDR3 is CASSSTTNVYNEQFF. CDR3 DNA sequence: TGTGCCAGCAGTTCTACTACCAACGTATACAATGAGCAGTTCTTC.

The V call is TRBV30, the J call TRBJ1-1; D is undetermined. Trimming pared 0 bases from V and 5 bases from J, leaving 13 bases between. CDR1 is GTSNPN and CDR2 is SVGIG in the germline V gene (reference sequence). This CDR3 comprises 14 residues. CDR3: CAWSVQAVATEAFF. The CDR3, as DNA: TGTGCCTGGAGTGTACAAGCGGTTGCTACTGAAGCTTTCTTT.

V and J are TRBV7-8 and TRBJ1-2; a possible D gene is TRBD1 (6 bases). CDR1 and CDR2 (germline): SGHVS, FQNEAQ. V lost 4 bases and J lost 8, with 20 bases in between. The CDR3 is 15 amino acids. The CDR3 DNA sequence: TGTGCCAGCAGCTCAACCTCTGGGACACATCAGGGCTACACCTTC. Translation: CASSSTSGTHQGYTF.

The gene calls are TRBV28 and TRBJ1-6, with unresolved D. From germline, CDR1 is MDHEN and CDR2 SYDVKM. The CDR3 spans 16 residues. V was cut by 6 bases and J by 7 bases, with 19 bases left in between. The CDR3 is CASSSPTPGANSPLHF. The CDR3 DNA reads as TGTGCCAGCAGCTCACCCACACCGGGAGCCAATTCACCCCTCCACTTT.

The chain has TRBV6-2 or TRBV6-3 and TRBJ1-4; 7 bases map to TRBD1. The CDR3 is made up of 12 amino acids. The junction had 4 bases not matched to a gene; V was cut back by 2 bases and J by 13 bases. Germline assignment: CDR1 MNHEY and CDR2 SVGEGT. The CDR3 sequence is CASSYTTGTLFF. The CDR3 DNA follows: TGTGCCAGCAGTTACACGACAGGGACACTGTTTTTT.

Regarding this clone: At one end the junction does not follow the germline gene, possibly because of a read error. The chain is built from TRBV4-3 and TRBJ1-1, with a tentative D call TRBD1 (5 bases). There are 14 residues in the CDR3. Germline V gene sequence: CDR1 LGHNA, CDR2 YSLEER. The CDR3 is CAGSSRVGDTEAFF. The DNA for the CDR3 is TGCGCCGGCAGCTCCAGGGTAGGCGACACTGAAGCTTTCTTT.

The V and J genes are TRBV4-3 and TRBJ2-2; D is possibly TRBD1 (6 bases). Germline V gene data show CDR1 as LGHNA and CDR2 as YSLEER. The V and J ends lost 2 bases and 1 base respectively, with 14 bases between them. This CDR3 has 17 amino acids. The CDR3 coding sequence is TGCGCCAGCAGCCAAACCTATGCAGGGGTGAACACCGGGGAGCTGTTTTTT. This translates into CASSQTYAGVNTGELFF.

J is TRBJ1-2 and V is TRBV28, with a weak D call TRBD1 (5 bases). The ends were cut back, 2 bases at V and 8 bases at J, with 9 bases in the middle. The CDR3 is 12 residues long. Germline CDR1 reads MDHEN; CDR2 reads SYDVKM. This CDR3 reads CASSLRGSGYTF. In DNA form, the CDR3 reads TGTGCCAGCAGTTTAAGGGGTTCGGGCTACACCTTC.